This passage covers 8 T cell receptor beta chains from one sample sequenced in a study of cytomegalovirus exposure and HLA in healthy donors. The PCR used 60 Vbeta and 13 Jbeta primers. Here immunoSEQ multiplex PCR was the method, and the copy in TCRdb shows in-frame clones only, minus some. The table has about 80,000 clones, 60% to 85% seen once. Material: PBMCs. The receptors derive from a woman between 40 and 50 years old in good health and CMV-seropositive.

This clone came up once. V gene TRBV5-4 combines with J gene TRBJ2-1, with 9 nucleotides matching TRBD2. The CDR3 runs to 14 residues. The germline CDR1 and CDR2 sequences are SGHNT and YYREEE (reference sequence). After removal of 4 bases from V and 9 bases from J, the junction contained 8 bases not matched to a gene. The CDR3 coding sequence is TGTGCCAGCAGCCCCCCGCGGGAGGGTGGTGAGCAGTTCTTC. This gives the protein CASSPPREGGEQFF.

The chain recombines TRBV5-4 with TRBJ1-2, with 8 bases matching TRBD1. The V segment lost 0 bases and the J segment 8 bases; nucleotides outside the gene matches: 3. This CDR3 is built from 13 residues. Germline V gene data show CDR1 as SGHNT and CDR2 as YYREEE (reference sequence). The CDR3 coding sequence is TGTGCCAGCAGCTTGGAACAGGGGGAGGGCTACACCTTC. It encodes CASSLEQGEGYTF. The complete variable domain, with remaining parts taken from reference TRBV5-4 and TRBJ1-2, reads ETGVTQSPTHLIKTRGQQVTLRCSSQSGHNTVSWYQQALGQGPQFIFQYYREEENGRGNFPPRFSGLQFPNYSSELNVNALELDDSALYLCASSLEQGEGYTFGSGTRLTVV.

This sequence joins TRBV18 and TRBJ2-1, with a tentative D call TRBD2 (5 bases). Trimming shortened V by 2 bases and J by 3 bases, and 11 bases separated the two germline ends. The germline CDR1 and CDR2 sequences are KGHSH and LQKENI. CDR3 size: 15 residues. This CDR3 reads CASSPSGSGYNEQFF. The CDR3 DNA sequence: TGTGCCAGCTCACCAAGCGGATCGGGCTACAATGAGCAGTTCTTC. The full variable domain, with the rest looked up from reference TRBV18 and TRBJ2-1, is NAGVMQNPRHLVRRRGQEARLRCSPMKGHSHVYWYRQLPEEGLKFMVYLQKENIIDESGMPKERFSAEFPKEGPSILRIQQVVRGDSAAYFCASSPSGSGYNEQFFGPGTRLTVL.

The chain recombines TRBV7-2 with TRBJ2-5; 9 positions match TRBD2. Per germline, CDR1 SGHTA and CDR2 FQGNSA. The CDR3 has 16 residues. V was clipped by 6 bases and J by 9 bases; unmatched bases: 17. The CDR3 DNA is TGTGCCAGCAGTAACCAGCGGGAGGACCCCGGGGAGGCCCAGTACTTC. Translating it yields CASSNQREDPGEAQYF. The full variable domain, its missing parts supplied by reference TRBV7-2 and TRBJ2-5, is GAGVSQSPSNKVTEKGKDVELRCDPISGHTALYWYRQSLGQGLEFLIYFQGNSAPDKSGLPSDRFSAERTGGSVSTLTIQRTQQEDSAVYLCASSNQREDPGEAQYFGPGTRLLVL.

This chain joins TRBV11-1 and TRBJ1-1, with D possibly being TRBD1 (6 bases). Between the trimmed V and J ends, which lost 3 bases and 6 bases, there was a span of 20 bases. CDR1 SGHAT and CDR2 FQDESV come from the germline V gene (reference sequence). The CDR3 runs 16 residues. The CDR3 here is CASSFAPTGLVSEAFF. CDR3 nucleotides: TGTGCCAGCAGCTTCGCCCCGACAGGACTCGTGTCTGAAGCTTTCTTT.

V usage is TRBV30 and J usage is TRBJ2-2; no firm D call. The CDR3 contains 14 residues. Trimming pared 0 bases from V and 4 bases from J, leaving 9 bases between. CDR1 and CDR2 (germline): GTSNPN, SVGIG (reference sequence). CDR3 sequence: CAWSVLWATGELFF. The CDR3 nucleotides are TGTGCCTGGAGTGTACTGTGGGCCACCGGGGAGCTGTTTTTT.

J is TRBJ1-1 and V is TRBV6-4; D uncertain. Trimming removed 6 bases at V and 0 bases at J, with 14 bases between. Germline V gene sequence: CDR1 MRHNA, CDR2 SNTAGT. The CDR3 runs to 15 residues. DNA of the CDR3: TGTGCCAGCAGCCCTATCTCGGGGATGAACACTGAAGCTTTCTTT. It encodes CASSPISGMNTEAFF.

The chain combines TRBV11-1 with TRBJ1-2, with 7 nucleotides matching TRBD1. Trimming at V came to 4 bases and at J to 2 bases, leaving 7 bases not matched to a gene. Germline lookup yields CDR1 SGHAT and CDR2 FQDESV (reference sequence). The CDR3 is made up of 15 amino acids. The CDR3 sequence: CASSYNRGPNYGYTF. DNA of the CDR3: TGTGCCAGCAGCTATAACAGGGGACCCAACTATGGCTACACCTTC.